The clone carrying this TCR beta chain was seen a few times. The source of the sample is a study of blood T cell repertoires in COVID-19. Study information: Collection of acute and convalescent COVID-19 samples took place in the United States, Italy and Spain. The cDNA or gDNA used as material had been derived from T cells, B-cell-depleted T cells, or PBMCs.

As processed by the authors: Amplification from reference gene primers served as the basis for estimated nucleated cell counts. Profiling relied on immunoSEQ multiplex PCR, and the TCRdb table lists in-frame clones only, not all of them. D and trimming come from the DNA, and the V and J calls and clone size come from that table. The sample records about 40,000 clones, more than 70% being singletons. This TCR was sampled from a woman in her seventies with acute or convalescent COVID-19. Sequencing used peripheral blood.

The CDR3 DNA follows: TGTGCCAGCCGACAGTACCTTTCCTACGAGCAGTACTTC. Translating it yields CASRQYLSYEQYF. V and J are TRBV2 and TRBJ2-7; possibly TRBD1 for D (5 bases). With 8 bases removed from V and 1 base from J, the gap between germline ends came to 12 bases. The CDR3 runs 13 residues. Germline V gene lookup returns CDR1 SNHLY and CDR2 FYNNEI.